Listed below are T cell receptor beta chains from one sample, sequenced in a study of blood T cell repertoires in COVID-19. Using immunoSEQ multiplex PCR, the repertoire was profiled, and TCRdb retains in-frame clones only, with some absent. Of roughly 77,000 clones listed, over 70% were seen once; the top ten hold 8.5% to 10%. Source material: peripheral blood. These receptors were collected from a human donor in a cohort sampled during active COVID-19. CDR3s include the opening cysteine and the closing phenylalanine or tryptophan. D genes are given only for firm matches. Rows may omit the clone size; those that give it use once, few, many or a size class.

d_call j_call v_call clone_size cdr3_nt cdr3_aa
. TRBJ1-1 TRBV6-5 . TGTGCCAGCAGTTCCCCGGGGGGAAAGAACACTGAAGCTTTCTTT CASSSPGGKNTEAFF
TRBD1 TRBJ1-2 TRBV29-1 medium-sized TGCAGCGACTCGACAGGGGATAACTATGGCTACACCTTC CSDSTGDNYGYTF
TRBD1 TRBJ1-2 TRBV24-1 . TGTGCCATACAGAGGACAGGCGGAACATATGGCTACACCTTC CAIQRTGGTYGYTF
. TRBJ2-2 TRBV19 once TGTGCCAGTAGTATGCTCAGCAGGACGAACACCGGGGAGCTGTTTTTT CASSMLSRTNTGELFF
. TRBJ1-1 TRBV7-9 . TGTGCCAGCAGCCTCAGAAGGGGGAACACTGAAGCTTTCTTT CASSLRRGNTEAFF
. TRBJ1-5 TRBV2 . TGTGCCAGCAGTGCTTTGGGGGCGAGCAATCAGCCCCAGCATTTT CASSALGASNQPQHF
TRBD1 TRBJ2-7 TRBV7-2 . TGTGCCAGCAGCTTAAGACAGGGGTCCTACGAGCAGTACTTC CASSLRQGSYEQYF
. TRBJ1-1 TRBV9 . TGTGCCAGCAGCGTAGGTACAGGCCTATCGAGAACTGAAGCTTTCTTT CASSVGTGLSRTEAFF
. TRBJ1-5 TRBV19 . TGTGCCAGTAGTATGATCGAGGCAGGAGGGCAGCCCCAGCATTTT CASSMIEAGGQPQHF
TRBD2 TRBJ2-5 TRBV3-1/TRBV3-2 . TGTGCCAGCGGAATTAGCGGGGGGGCGGAGACCCAGTACTTC CASGISGGAETQYF
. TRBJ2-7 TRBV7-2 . TGTGCCAGCAACCAGTACGAGAGGATGGGCGAGCAGTACTTC CASNQYERMGEQYF
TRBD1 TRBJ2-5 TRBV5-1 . TGCGCCAGCAGCTTGAAGGCAGGGGGAAGGGGAGAGACCCAGTACTTC CASSLKAGGRGETQYF
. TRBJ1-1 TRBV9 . TGTGCCAGCAGCGTAGTGGGAGGGGGGAACACTGAAGCTTTCTTT CASSVVGGGNTEAFF
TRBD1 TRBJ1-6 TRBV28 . TGTGCCAGCAGTTCACCAGACAGGGATAATTCACCCCTCCACTTT CASSSPDRDNSPLHF
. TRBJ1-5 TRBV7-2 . TGTGCCAGCAGCTTAGCCCCCCAGGAACATCAGCCCCAGCATTTT CASSLAPQEHQPQHF
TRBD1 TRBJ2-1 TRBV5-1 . TGCGCCAGCAAGGGGGCAGGGGGTGGAGGCTACAATGAGCAGTTCTTC CASKGAGGGGYNEQFF
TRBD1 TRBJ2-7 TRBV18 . TGTGCCAGCTCACCAGGACAGGGTTACTCCTACGAGCAGTACTTC CASSPGQGYSYEQYF
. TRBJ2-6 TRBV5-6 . TGTGCCAGCAGCTTGGGTAGCCCCGGGGCCAACGTCCTGACTTTC CASSLGSPGANVLTF
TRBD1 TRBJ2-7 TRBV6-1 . TGTGCCAGCAGTGACACAGGGGCTGGCTACGAGCAGTACTTC CASSDTGAGYEQYF
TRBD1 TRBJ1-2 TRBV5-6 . TGTGCCAGCAGCCTTACGAGACAGGGCTATGGCTACACCTTC CASSLTRQGYGYTF
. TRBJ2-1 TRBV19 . TGTGCCAGTAGTATAGGGAGACAGGAGTACAATGAGCAGTTCTTC CASSIGRQEYNEQFF
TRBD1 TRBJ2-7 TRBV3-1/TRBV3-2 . TGTGCCAGCAGCCATGGGACAGGGAACATCGAGCAGTACTTC CASSHGTGNIEQYF
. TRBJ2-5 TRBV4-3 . TGCGCCAGCAGCCAAGATCTGAGTAGCCTGTCCGTCGGGACCCAGTACTTC CASSQDLSSLSVGTQYF
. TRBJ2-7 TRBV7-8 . TGTGCCAGCAGCGCAGCCAAGACAGGCCACTCCTACGAGCAGTACTTC CASSAAKTGHSYEQYF
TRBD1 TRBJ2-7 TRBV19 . TGTGCCAGTAGTGGGACAGCCTCCTACGAGCAGTACTTC CASSGTASYEQYF
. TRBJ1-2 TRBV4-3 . TGCGCCAGCAGCCAAGACTCCCAGGGGTCGGATGGCTACACCTTC CASSQDSQGSDGYTF
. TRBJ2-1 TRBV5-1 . TGCGCCAGCAGTCTCTCCACATCCTACAATGAGCAGTTCTTC CASSLSTSYNEQFF
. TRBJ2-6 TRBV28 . TGTGCCAGCAGTTTTCAGTACAGCTCTGGGGCCAACGTCCTGACTTTC CASSFQYSSGANVLTF
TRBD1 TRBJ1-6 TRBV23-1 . TGCGCCAGCAGTCACCCTGGACAGGGGGCGGATAATTCACCCCTCCACTTT CASSHPGQGADNSPLHF
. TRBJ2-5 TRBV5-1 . TGCGCCAGCAGCCTAACCCAAGAGACCCAGTACTTC CASSLTQETQYF
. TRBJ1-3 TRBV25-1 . TGTGCCAGCAGTGACACAGGGACCTTCTCTGGAAACACCATATATTTT CASSDTGTFSGNTIYF
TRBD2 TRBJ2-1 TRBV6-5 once TGTGCCAGCAGGAAACTAGCGGGGGGATGGAATGAGCAGTTCTTC CASRKLAGGWNEQFF
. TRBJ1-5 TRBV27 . TGTGCCAGCAGGCAGGGAAGAAATCAGCCCCAGCATTTT CASRQGRNQPQHF
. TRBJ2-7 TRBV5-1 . TGCGCCAGCAGCCCCGACAGCTACGAGCAGTACTTC CASSPDSYEQYF
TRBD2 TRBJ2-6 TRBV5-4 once TGTGCCAGCCAGACTAGCGGGGGAACCTCTGGGGCCAACGTCCTGACTTTC CASQTSGGTSGANVLTF
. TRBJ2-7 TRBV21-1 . TGTGCCAGCAGCAAAGGCCGATTAGGGGGCCCCTACGAGCAGTACTTC CASSKGRLGGPYEQYF
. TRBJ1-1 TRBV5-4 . TGTGCCAGCAGCTTGCCGTTCACTGAAGCTTTCTTT CASSLPFTEAFF